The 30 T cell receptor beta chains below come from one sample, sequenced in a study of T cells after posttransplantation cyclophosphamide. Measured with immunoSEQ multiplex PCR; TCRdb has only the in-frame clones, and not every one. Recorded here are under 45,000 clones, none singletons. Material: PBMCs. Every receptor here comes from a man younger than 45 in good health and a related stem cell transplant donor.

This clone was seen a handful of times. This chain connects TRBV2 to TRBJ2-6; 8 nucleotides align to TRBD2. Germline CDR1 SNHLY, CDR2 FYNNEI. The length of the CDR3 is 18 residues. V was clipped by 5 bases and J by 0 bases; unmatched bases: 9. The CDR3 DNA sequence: TGTGCCAGCAGTCCTACCGGGGGGGGTGGCTCTGGGGCCAACGTCCTGACTTTC. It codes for CASSPTGGGGSGANVLTF.

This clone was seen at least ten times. The CDR3 coding sequence is TGTGCCAGCAGGAGACAGGGAAGGAAGGACACTGAAGCTTTCTTT. The encoded protein is CASRRQGRKDTEAFF. J is TRBJ1-1 and V is TRBV6-5, with 7 bases matching TRBD1. J gave up 3 bases and V 6 bases, and 10 bases lay outside the gene matches. The germline CDR1 and CDR2 sequences are MNHEY and SVGAGI. The CDR3 sequence is 15 residues long.

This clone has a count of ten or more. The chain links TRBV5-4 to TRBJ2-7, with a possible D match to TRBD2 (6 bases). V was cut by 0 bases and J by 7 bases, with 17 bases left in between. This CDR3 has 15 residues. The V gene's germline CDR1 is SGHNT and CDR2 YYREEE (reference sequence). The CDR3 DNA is TGTGCCAGCAGCTTGGGGCGGAGCTCGGCGGGGGAGCAGTACTTC. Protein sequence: CASSLGRSSAGEQYF.

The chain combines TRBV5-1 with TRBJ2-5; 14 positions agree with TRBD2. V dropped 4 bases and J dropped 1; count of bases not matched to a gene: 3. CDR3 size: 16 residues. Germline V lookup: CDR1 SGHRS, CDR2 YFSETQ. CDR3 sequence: CASSPGLAGAQETQYF. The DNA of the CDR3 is TGCGCCAGCAGCCCGGGACTAGCGGGGGCCCAAGAGACCCAGTACTTC.

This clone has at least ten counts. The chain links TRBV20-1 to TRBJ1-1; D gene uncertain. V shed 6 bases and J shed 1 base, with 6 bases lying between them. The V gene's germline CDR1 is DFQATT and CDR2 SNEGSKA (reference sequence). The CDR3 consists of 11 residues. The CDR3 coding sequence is TGCAGTGCCACAGAGAACACTGAAGCTTTCTTT. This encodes CSATENTEAFF.

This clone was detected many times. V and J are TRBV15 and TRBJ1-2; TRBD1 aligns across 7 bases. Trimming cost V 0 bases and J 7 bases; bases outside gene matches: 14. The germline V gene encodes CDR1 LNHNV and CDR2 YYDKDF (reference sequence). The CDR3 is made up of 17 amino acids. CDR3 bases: TGTGCCACCAGCAGAGATCAAACGGGGACAGATCCTCGTGGCTACACCTTC. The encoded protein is CATSRDQTGTDPRGYTF.

This chain's CDR3 is CASSSSGTAFYGYTF. The CDR3 DNA is TGTGCCAGCAGCTCCTCCGGGACAGCCTTTTATGGCTACACCTTC. V and J are TRBV7-9 and TRBJ1-2; 7 nucleotides align to TRBD1. The CDR3 has 15 residues. CDR1 is SEHNR, CDR2 FQNEAQ, per germline (reference sequence). The J segment lost 5 bases and the V segment lost 4 bases, leaving 10 bases of the junction unmatched.

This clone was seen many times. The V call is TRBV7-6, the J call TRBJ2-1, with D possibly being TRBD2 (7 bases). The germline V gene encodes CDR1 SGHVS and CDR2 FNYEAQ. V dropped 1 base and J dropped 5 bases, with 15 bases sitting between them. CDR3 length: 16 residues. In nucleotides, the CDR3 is TGTGCCAGCAGCTTAGAGTCGGGGGGCCCCGACAATGAGCAGTTCTTC. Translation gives CASSLESGGPDNEQFF.

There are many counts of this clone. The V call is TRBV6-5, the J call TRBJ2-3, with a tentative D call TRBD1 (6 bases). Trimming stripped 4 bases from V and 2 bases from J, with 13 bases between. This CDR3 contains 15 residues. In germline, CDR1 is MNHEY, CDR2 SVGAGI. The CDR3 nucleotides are TGTGCCAGCAGTTCCGGGACACTTGTCACAGATACGCAGTATTTT. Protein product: CASSSGTLVTDTQYF.

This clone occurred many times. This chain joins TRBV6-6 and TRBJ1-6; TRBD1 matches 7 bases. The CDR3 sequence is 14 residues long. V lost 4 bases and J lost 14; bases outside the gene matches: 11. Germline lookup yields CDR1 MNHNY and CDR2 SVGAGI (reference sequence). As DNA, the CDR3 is TGTGCCAGCAGTTCCGGGACAGCCTTTCCGGCCCTCCACTTT. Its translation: CASSSGTAFPALHF.

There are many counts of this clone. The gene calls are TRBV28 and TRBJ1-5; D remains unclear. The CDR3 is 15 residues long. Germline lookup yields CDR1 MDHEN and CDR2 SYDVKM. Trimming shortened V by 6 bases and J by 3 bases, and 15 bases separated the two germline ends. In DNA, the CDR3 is TGTGCCAGCAGACGTCGAGGGCAGCCCAATCAGCCCCAGCATTTT. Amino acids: CASRRRGQPNQPQHF.

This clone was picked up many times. For the CDR3, the DNA is TGTGCCAGTCGGACAGGGTTCTTCGATAATTCACCCCTCCACTTT. It is translated as CASRTGFFDNSPLHF. The gene calls are TRBV19 and TRBJ1-6; 8 bases map to TRBD1. The CDR3 sequence is 15 residues long. The germline CDR1 and CDR2 sequences are LNHDA and SQIVND (reference sequence). V lost 8 bases and J lost 5; bases outside the gene matches: 8.

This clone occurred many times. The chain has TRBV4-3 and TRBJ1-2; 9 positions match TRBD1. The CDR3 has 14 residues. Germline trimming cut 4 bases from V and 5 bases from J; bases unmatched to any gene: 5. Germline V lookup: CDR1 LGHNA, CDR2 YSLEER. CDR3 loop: CASSRGQGEYGYTF. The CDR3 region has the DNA TGCGCCAGCAGCCGGGGACAGGGCGAGTATGGCTACACCTTC.

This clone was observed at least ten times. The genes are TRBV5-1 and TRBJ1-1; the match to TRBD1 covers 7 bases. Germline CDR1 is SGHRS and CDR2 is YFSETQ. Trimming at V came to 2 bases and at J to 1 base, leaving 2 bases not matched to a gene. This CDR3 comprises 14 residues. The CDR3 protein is CASSFSGGNTEAFF. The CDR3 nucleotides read TGCGCCAGCAGCTTTTCAGGGGGGAACACTGAAGCTTTCTTT.

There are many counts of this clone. The CDR3 DNA sequence: TGTGCCAGATTGGCTGTGGGGGGCACTGAAGCTTTCTTT. It encodes CARLAVGGTEAFF. The chain employs TRBV2 and TRBJ1-1, with a tentative D call TRBD1 (5 bases). Trimming stripped 9 bases from V and 4 bases from J, with 15 bases between. CDR3 length: 13 residues. Per germline, CDR1 SNHLY and CDR2 FYNNEI.

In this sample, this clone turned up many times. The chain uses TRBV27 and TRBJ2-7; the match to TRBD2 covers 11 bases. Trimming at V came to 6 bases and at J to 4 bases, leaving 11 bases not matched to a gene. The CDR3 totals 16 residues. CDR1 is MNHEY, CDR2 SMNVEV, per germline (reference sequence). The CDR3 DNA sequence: TGTGCCAGCAGACGAACGCTAGCGGGGGGACGGTACGAGCAGTACTTC. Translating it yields CASRRTLAGGRYEQYF.

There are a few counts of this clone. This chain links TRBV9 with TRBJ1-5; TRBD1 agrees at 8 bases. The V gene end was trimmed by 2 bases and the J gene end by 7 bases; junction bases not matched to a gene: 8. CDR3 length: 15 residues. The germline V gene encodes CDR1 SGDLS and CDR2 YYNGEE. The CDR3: CASSVGQGAGQPQHF. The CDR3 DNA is TGTGCCAGCAGCGTGGGGCAGGGGGCGGGACAGCCCCAGCATTTT.

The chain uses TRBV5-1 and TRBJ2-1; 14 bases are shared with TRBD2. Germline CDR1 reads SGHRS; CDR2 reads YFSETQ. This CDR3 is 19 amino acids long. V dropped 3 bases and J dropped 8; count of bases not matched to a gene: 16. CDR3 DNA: TGCGCCAGCAGCTACCTTAGACTAGCGGGGGGGGACTTGCCAGATGAGCAGTTCTTC. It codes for CASSYLRLAGGDLPDEQFF.

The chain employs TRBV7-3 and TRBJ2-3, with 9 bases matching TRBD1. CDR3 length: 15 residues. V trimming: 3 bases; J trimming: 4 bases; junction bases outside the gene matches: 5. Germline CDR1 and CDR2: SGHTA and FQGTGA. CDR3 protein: CASSFTGGASDTQYF. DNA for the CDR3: TGTGCCAGCAGCTTCACAGGGGGCGCATCAGATACGCAGTATTTT.

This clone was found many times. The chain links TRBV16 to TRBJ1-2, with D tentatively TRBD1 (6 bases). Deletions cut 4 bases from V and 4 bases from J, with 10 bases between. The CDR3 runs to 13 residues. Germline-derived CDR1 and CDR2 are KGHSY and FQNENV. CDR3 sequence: CASSPWTVYGYTF. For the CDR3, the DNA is TGTGCCAGCAGCCCGTGGACAGTCTATGGCTACACCTTC.

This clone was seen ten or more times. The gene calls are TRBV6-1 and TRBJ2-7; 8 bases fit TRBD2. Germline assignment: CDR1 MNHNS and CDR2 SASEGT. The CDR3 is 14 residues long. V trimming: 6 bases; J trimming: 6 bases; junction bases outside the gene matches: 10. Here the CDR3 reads CASRFGTSHGEQYF. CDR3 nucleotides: TGTGCCAGCAGGTTCGGGACTAGTCACGGCGAGCAGTACTTC.

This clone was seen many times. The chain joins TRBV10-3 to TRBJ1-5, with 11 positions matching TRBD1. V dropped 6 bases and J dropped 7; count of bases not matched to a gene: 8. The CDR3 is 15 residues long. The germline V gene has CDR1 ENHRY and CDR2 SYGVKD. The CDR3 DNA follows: TGTGCCATCAGCCTCGGACAGGGGGCGGAACAGCCCCAGCATTTT. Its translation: CAISLGQGAEQPQHF.

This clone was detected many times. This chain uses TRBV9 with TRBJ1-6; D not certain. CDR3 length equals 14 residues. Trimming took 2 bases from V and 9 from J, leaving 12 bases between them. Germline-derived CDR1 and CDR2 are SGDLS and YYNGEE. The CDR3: CASSVDGLTSPLHF. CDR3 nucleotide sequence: TGTGCCAGCAGCGTCGACGGACTAACTTCACCCCTCCACTTT.

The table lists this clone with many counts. CDR3 nucleotide sequence: TGCGCCAGCAGCATGCAATCACAGGGAGATATATTCTCACCCCTCCACTTT. It yields the protein CASSMQSQGDIFSPLHF. The rearrangement joins TRBV4-3 to TRBJ1-6; D may be TRBD1 (6 bases). Trimming stripped 5 bases from V and 10 bases from J, with 24 bases between. CDR3 size: 17 residues. CDR1 LGHNA and CDR2 YSLEER come from the germline V gene.

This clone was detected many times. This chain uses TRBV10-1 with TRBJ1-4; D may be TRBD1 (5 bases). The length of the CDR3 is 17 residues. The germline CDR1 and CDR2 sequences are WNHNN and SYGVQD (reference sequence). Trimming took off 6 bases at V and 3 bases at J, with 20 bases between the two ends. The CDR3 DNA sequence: TGCGCCAGCAGATGGGGGACTAACCGGCGGGCTAATGAAAAACTGTTTTTT. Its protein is CASRWGTNRRANEKLFF.

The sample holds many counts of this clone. CDR3 coding DNA: TGTGCTAGTGGTTTGGTACGAGGCGGCAGGGTTAACTATGGCTACACCTTC. It encodes CASGLVRGGRVNYGYTF. This chain joins TRBV12-5 and TRBJ1-2; a possible D gene is TRBD1 (5 bases). In germline, CDR1 is LGHNT, CDR2 FRNRAP. V lost 0 bases to trimming and J lost 1 base, with 15 bases between them. The CDR3 spans 17 residues.

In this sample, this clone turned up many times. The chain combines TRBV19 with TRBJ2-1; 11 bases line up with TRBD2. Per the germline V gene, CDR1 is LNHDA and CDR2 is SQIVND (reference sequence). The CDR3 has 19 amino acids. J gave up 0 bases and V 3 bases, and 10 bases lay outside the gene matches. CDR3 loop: CASSILGLAGQSSYNEQFF. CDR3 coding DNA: TGTGCCAGTAGTATCCTCGGACTAGCGGGTCAGAGCTCCTACAATGAGCAGTTCTTC.

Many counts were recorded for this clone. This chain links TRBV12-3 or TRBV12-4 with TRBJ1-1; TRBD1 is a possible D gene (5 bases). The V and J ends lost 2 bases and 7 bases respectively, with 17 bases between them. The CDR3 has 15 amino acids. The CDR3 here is CASSLMQGGEREAFF. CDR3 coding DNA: TGTGCCAGCAGTTTAATGCAGGGAGGGGAGCGTGAAGCTTTCTTT.

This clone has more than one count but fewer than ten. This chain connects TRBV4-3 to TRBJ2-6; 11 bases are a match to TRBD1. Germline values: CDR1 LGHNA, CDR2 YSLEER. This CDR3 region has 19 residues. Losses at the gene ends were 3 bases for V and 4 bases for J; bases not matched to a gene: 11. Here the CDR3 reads CASSHPPGQGGAGANVLTF. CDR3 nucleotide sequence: TGCGCCAGCAGCCACCCCCCGGGACAGGGGGGTGCGGGGGCCAACGTCCTGACTTTC.

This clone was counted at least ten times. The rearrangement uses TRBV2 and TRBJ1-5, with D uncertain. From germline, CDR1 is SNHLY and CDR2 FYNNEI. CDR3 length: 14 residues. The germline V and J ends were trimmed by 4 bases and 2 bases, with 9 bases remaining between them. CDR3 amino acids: CASSGEAGNQPQHF. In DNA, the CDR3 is TGTGCCAGCAGTGGAGAAGCTGGCAATCAGCCCCAGCATTTT.